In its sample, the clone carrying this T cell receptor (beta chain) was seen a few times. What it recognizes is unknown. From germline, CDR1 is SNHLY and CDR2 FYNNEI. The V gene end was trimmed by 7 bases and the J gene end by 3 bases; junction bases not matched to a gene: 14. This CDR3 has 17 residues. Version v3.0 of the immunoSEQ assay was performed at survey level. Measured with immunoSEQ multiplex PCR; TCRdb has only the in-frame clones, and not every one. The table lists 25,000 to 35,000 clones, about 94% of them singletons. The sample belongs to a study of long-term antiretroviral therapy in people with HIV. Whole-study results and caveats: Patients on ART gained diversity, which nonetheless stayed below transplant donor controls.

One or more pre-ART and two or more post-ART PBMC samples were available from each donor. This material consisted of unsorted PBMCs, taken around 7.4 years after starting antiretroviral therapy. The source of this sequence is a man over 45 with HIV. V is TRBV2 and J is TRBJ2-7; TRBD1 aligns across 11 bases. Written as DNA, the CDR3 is TGTGCCAGCATAGGACAGGGGGCGAAAACGGGGAGCTACGAGCAGTACTTC. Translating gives CASIGQGAKTGSYEQYF.